These 10 T cell receptor beta chains were all obtained from the same sample, sequenced in a study of shared clonotypes between healthy human individuals. Sequencing was performed with immunoSEQ multiplex PCR; in TCRdb, only in-frame clones are kept and a portion is missing. The sample consists of approximately 1.5 million clones, approximately 98.5% of them appearing once. The sample comprised naive CD4+ T cells sorted from blood. Described subset: CD45RA+ positively selected. The receptors here all came from a young man in good health.

The chain employs TRBV18 and TRBJ2-2, with unresolved D. V dropped 5 bases and J dropped 0 bases, with 10 bases sitting between them. The CDR3 length is 15 residues. Germline assignment: CDR1 KGHSH and CDR2 LQKENI. CDR3 nucleotide sequence: TGTGCCAGCTCAGTTCTGGACCCGAACACCGGGGAGCTGTTTTTT. It translates to CASSVLDPNTGELFF. Full variable domain (missing parts from reference TRBV18 and TRBJ2-2): NAGVMQNPRHLVRRRGQEARLRCSPMKGHSHVYWYRQLPEEGLKFMVYLQKENIIDESGMPKERFSAEFPKEGPSILRIQQVVRGDSAAYFCASSVLDPNTGELFFGEGSRLTVL.

This chain joins TRBV5-5 and TRBJ1-2, with 8 bases matching TRBD1. The CDR3 is 14 residues long. V lost 6 bases and J lost 1; bases outside the gene matches: 5. Germline V gene data show CDR1 as SGHKS and CDR2 as YYEKEE (reference sequence). The CDR3 DNA reads as TGTGCCAGCACCCGGACAGGGATTAACTATGGCTACACCTTC. It codes for CASTRTGINYGYTF.

This sequence joins TRBV25-1 and TRBJ2-7; D possibly corresponds to TRBD1 (7 bases). The V end was cut by 5 bases, the J end by 3 bases, with 17 bases between. CDR1 is MGHDK and CDR2 is SYGVNS in the germline V gene. The CDR3 covers 15 residues. CDR3 DNA sequence: TGTGCCAGCAGTATCGGCGGGACAGCCCTCTACGAGCAGTACTTC. Translation: CASSIGGTALYEQYF.

The chain has TRBV5-8 and TRBJ1-5; TRBD1 is a possible D gene (5 bases). The CDR3 runs to 16 residues. Germline CDR1 reads SGHTS; CDR2 reads YDEGEE. V lost 6 bases to trimming and J lost 0 bases, with 16 bases between them. CDR3 coding DNA: TGTGCCAGCATAGGCTACAGGAGATATAGCAATCAGCCCCAGCATTTT. It encodes CASIGYRRYSNQPQHF. Using reference TRBV5-8 and TRBJ1-5 for the parts outside the CDR3, the full variable domain is EAGVTQSPTHLIKTRGQQATLRCSPISGHTSVYWYQQALGLGLQFLLWYDEGEERNRGNFPPRFSGRQFPNYSSELNVNALELEDSALYLCASIGYRRYSNQPQHFGDGTRLSIL.

This clone was observed once. The chain links TRBV7-2 to TRBJ2-5; 8 positions match TRBD1. In germline, CDR1 is SGHTA, CDR2 FQGNSA. V was clipped by 3 bases and J by 4 bases; unmatched bases: 7. This CDR3 has 15 residues. CDR3 loop: CASSFDRGRLETQYF. The CDR3, as DNA: TGTGCCAGCAGCTTCGACAGGGGAAGGCTAGAGACCCAGTACTTC.

This chain uses TRBV7-8 with TRBJ2-3; D possibly corresponds to TRBD2 (6 bases). The V end was cut by 1 base, the J end by 2 bases, with 13 bases between. Germline values: CDR1 SGHVS, CDR2 FQNEAQ. CDR3 size: 16 residues. The CDR3 region is CASSLERVAVTDTQYF. CDR3 sequence (DNA): TGTGCCAGCAGCTTAGAACGCGTAGCGGTCACAGATACGCAGTATTTT.

The chain carries TRBV9 and TRBJ2-7; TRBD2 matches 7 bases. Trimming removed 4 bases from V and 2 bases from J; junction bases left unmatched: 6. CDR1 is SGDLS, CDR2 YYNGEE, per germline. The CDR3 is 14 amino acids. The CDR3 sequence is CASSPQAGAYEQYF. Here the CDR3 DNA reads TGTGCCAGCAGCCCCCAGGCGGGAGCCTACGAGCAGTACTTC.

The chain employs TRBV29-1 and TRBJ2-1; 7 nucleotides agree with TRBD2. After removal of 6 bases from V and 4 bases from J, the junction contained 12 bases not matched to a gene. The length of the CDR3 is 15 residues. The V gene's germline CDR1 is SQVTM and CDR2 ANQGSEA. For the CDR3, the DNA is TGCAGCGTAAACGGGGTGGGAGGGCCTTACAATGAGCAGTTCTTC. Translation gives CSVNGVGGPYNEQFF.

This chain links TRBV30 with TRBJ2-6; no clear D. The CDR3 spans 12 residues. CDR1 is GTSNPN and CDR2 is SVGIG in the germline V gene (reference sequence). The V and J ends lost 2 bases and 4 bases respectively, with 3 bases between them. The DNA of the CDR3 is TGTGCCTGGAGTATGGGGGCCAACGTCCTGACTTTC. Its protein product is CAWSMGANVLTF. The full variable domain, with the rest looked up from reference TRBV30 and TRBJ2-6, is SQTIHQWPATLVQPVGSPLSLECTVEGTSNPNLYWYRQAAGRGLQLLFYSVGIGQISSEVPQNLSASRPQDRQFILSSKKLLLSDSGFYLCAWSMGANVLTFGAGSRLTVL.

This rearrangement joins TRBV9 to TRBJ2-5; either TRBD1 or TRBD2 may fit D (5 bases each). CDR3 length: 15 residues. V was trimmed by 4 bases and J by 5 bases, leaving 18 bases between them. Germline-derived CDR1 and CDR2 are SGDLS and YYNGEE. The CDR3: CASSTEGDLFETQYF. The CDR3 region has the DNA TGTGCCAGCAGCACCGAAGGGGACCTCTTTGAGACCCAGTACTTC.